A single sample is the source of the 19 T cell receptor beta chains below, sequenced in a study of OX40 agonist ivuxolimab in advanced cancers. The library was prepared using the immunoSEQ multiplex PCR assay. Imported from immuneACCESS, the table was reduced by TCRdb to in-frame sequences with V and J called. These copies leave out some clones; in studies compared against another copy, an unresolved V gene accounts for under half, and the cause of the remainder is not known. This sample gives roughly 70,000 clones in total; about 83% of them show up just once. The ten largest clones capture approximately 0.68% of the sample. The sequencing here drew on CD4+ or CD8+ T cells sorted from blood, taken in a trial of the OX40 agonist ivuxolimab. The receptors shown here come from an adult with an advanced solid tumor such as melanoma, head and neck, liver or kidney cancer.

This chain uses TRBV7-9 with TRBJ2-1; D possibly corresponds to TRBD2 (6 bases). CDR3 length equals 12 residues. The germline V and J ends were trimmed by 1 base and 8 bases, with 6 bases remaining between them. Per germline, CDR1 SEHNR and CDR2 FQNEAQ (reference sequence). DNA of the CDR3: TGTGCCAGCAGCTTAGGGGGGGATGAGCAGTTCTTC. Its translation is CASSLGGDEQFF.

The chain joins TRBV5-6 to TRBJ2-2; 9 nucleotides line up with TRBD2. Germline assignment: CDR1 SGHDT and CDR2 YYEEEE. The junction had 11 bases not matched to a gene; V was cut back by 0 bases and J by 5 bases. The CDR3 totals 18 residues. The DNA for the CDR3 is TGTGCCAGCAGCTTGGGACCCCATAGCGGGGGAAGGACCGGGGAGCTGTTTTTT. It yields the protein CASSLGPHSGGRTGELFF.

This clone was detected only once. The rearrangement joins TRBV7-9 to TRBJ2-4; the D gene is possibly TRBD2 (6 bases). Germline CDR1 SEHNR, CDR2 FQNEAQ (reference sequence). CDR3 size: 14 residues. V lost 2 bases, J lost 3 bases, and 8 bases lay in between. CDR3: CASSLNGGKNIQYF. The CDR3 DNA reads as TGTGCCAGCAGCTTAAACGGGGGCAAAAACATTCAGTACTTC.

The chain is built from TRBV6-6 and TRBJ1-5; 7 bases line up with TRBD1. Trimming removed 6 bases from V and 3 bases from J; junction bases left unmatched: 2. Germline CDR1 MNHNY, CDR2 SVGAGI (reference sequence). The length of the CDR3 is 13 residues. CDR3 protein: CASSEGANQPQHF. The CDR3 nucleotides are TGTGCCAGCAGCGAGGGGGCCAATCAGCCCCAGCATTTT.

A single count supports this clone. The chain links TRBV4-3 to TRBJ1-5; D is undetermined. Germline V CDR1 and CDR2: LGHNA, YSLEER. V shed 0 bases and J shed 0 bases, with 6 bases lying between them. The CDR3 consists of 15 residues. The CDR3 nucleotides read TGCGCCAGCAGCCAAGAAGGAAATAGCAATCAGCCCCAGCATTTT. Residues: CASSQEGNSNQPQHF.

The chain combines TRBV2 with TRBJ2-1; D possibly corresponds to TRBD1 (5 bases). Germline loops: CDR1 SNHLY, CDR2 FYNNEI. There are 10 residues in the CDR3. CDR3 sequence: CATRDNEQFF. The CDR3 DNA sequence: TGTGCGACCAGGGACAATGAGCAGTTCTTC.

This clone was counted a single time. CDR3 in amino acids: CASSEGDTRREASNQPQHF. In DNA, the CDR3 is TGCGCCAGCAGTGAAGGTGACACGCGGAGGGAAGCTAGCAATCAGCCCCAGCATTTT. This chain connects TRBV10-1 to TRBJ1-5; the D is unclear. The CDR3 is 19 amino acids. Between the trimmed V and J ends, which lost 3 bases and 0 bases, there was a span of 21 bases. Looked up from germline, CDR1 is WNHNN and CDR2 is SYGVQD (reference sequence).

The chain couples TRBV2 to TRBJ1-1; D is unresolved. The CDR3 covers 13 residues. V dropped 8 bases and J dropped 3 bases, with 13 bases sitting between them. Looked up from germline, CDR1 is SNHLY and CDR2 is FYNNEI. CDR3 nucleotide sequence: TGTGCCAGCGGGCCGGTTTCCTACACTGAAGCTTTCTTT. This codes for CASGPVSYTEAFF.

The CDR3 DNA follows: TGTGCCAGCAGCCTAGATGAAATAAATGGACTCTATGGCTACACCTTC. Protein product: CASSLDEINGLYGYTF. V is TRBV5-6 and J is TRBJ1-2; D remains ambiguous. The germline V gene encodes CDR1 SGHDT and CDR2 YYEEEE. The CDR3 has 16 amino acids. Trimming removed 4 bases at V and 4 bases at J, with 20 bases between. Full variable domain (outside the CDR3, taken from reference TRBV5-6 and TRBJ1-2): DAGVTQSPTHLIKTRGQQVTLRCSPKSGHDTVSWYQQALGQGPQFIFQYYEEEERQRGNFPDRFSGHQFPNYSSELNVNALLLGDSALYLCASSLDEINGLYGYTFGSGTRLTVV.

This rearrangement joins TRBV10-1 to TRBJ2-6, with a possible D match to TRBD2 (5 bases). V gave up 6 bases and J gave up 1 base, with 7 bases separating them. The CDR3 has 14 residues. CDR1 WNHNN and CDR2 SYGVQD come from the germline V gene (reference sequence). CDR3 residues: CASSEGSGANVLTF. CDR3 DNA: TGCGCCAGCAGCGAGGGATCTGGGGCCAACGTCCTGACTTTC.

The J gene is TRBJ1-2, the V gene TRBV4-3, with D tentatively TRBD1 (6 bases). The V and J ends lost 3 bases and 2 bases respectively, with 19 bases between them. CDR1 is LGHNA and CDR2 is YSLEER in the germline V gene. The CDR3 extends over 17 amino acids. The DNA for the CDR3 is TGCGCCAGCAGCCATGGTGGGGGGCGAGTTAGGAACTATGGCTACACCTTC. This encodes CASSHGGGRVRNYGYTF.

V gene TRBV18 combines with J gene TRBJ1-1, with D tentatively TRBD1 (6 bases). The CDR3 totals 15 residues. Trimming took off 3 bases at V and 4 bases at J, with 15 bases between the two ends. Germline assignment: CDR1 KGHSH and CDR2 LQKENI. CDR3 sequence: CASSPWGADGTEAFF. The CDR3 bases are TGTGCCAGCTCACCTTGGGGGGCGGACGGCACTGAAGCTTTCTTT.

The CDR3 reads CASSHDYDRSYNSPLHF. DNA for the CDR3: TGCGCCAGCAGCCATGACTATGACAGGTCCTATAATTCACCCCTCCACTTT. The chain employs TRBV4-3 and TRBJ1-6; a weak D match, TRBD1 (6 bases). Deletions cut 3 bases from V and 1 base from J, with 13 bases between. Germline lookup yields CDR1 LGHNA and CDR2 YSLEER. This CDR3 spans 17 amino acids.

This rearrangement joins TRBV2 to TRBJ2-7, with TRBD1 identical over 9 bases. The CDR3 has 14 residues. With V trimmed by 4 bases and J by 5 bases, 6 bases remained unmatched. CDR1 is SNHLY, CDR2 FYNNEI, per germline. The CDR3 nucleotides are TGTGCCAGCAGTGTCCCGGGGACAGGGAACGAGCAGTACTTC. Its protein product is CASSVPGTGNEQYF.

The V and J genes are TRBV6-5 and TRBJ1-2; D gene uncertain. V lost 0 bases, J lost 8 bases, and 19 bases lay in between. The CDR3 loop spans 16 amino acids. Germline V gene sequence: CDR1 MNHEY, CDR2 SVGAGI. The CDR3 coding sequence is TGTGCCAGCAGTTACTCTGCAGCCACCCAACGCAGAGGCTACACCTTC. Translation gives CASSYSAATQRRGYTF.

J is TRBJ1-4 and V is TRBV2, with 8 bases fitting TRBD1. Germline V gives CDR1 SNHLY, CDR2 FYNNEI. The V gene end was trimmed by 6 bases and the J gene end by 7 bases; junction bases not matched to a gene: 4. The length of the CDR3 is 13 residues. In nucleotides, the CDR3 is TGTGCCAGCAGGGACAGGGCTGGTGAAAAACTGTTTTTT. This translates into CASRDRAGEKLFF.

The CDR3 coding sequence is TGTGCCAGCAGCTTAGTGGGAGGGCTGTACCAAGAGACCCAGTACTTC. Residues: CASSLVGGLYQETQYF. V usage is TRBV7-2 and J usage is TRBJ2-5, with 7 positions matching TRBD2. The CDR3 length is 16 residues. J gave up 0 bases and V 1 base, and 5 bases lay outside the gene matches. CDR1 is SGHTA, CDR2 FQGNSA, per germline.

This chain joins TRBV5-1 and TRBJ2-4; perhaps D is TRBD1 or TRBD2 (6 bases each). Trimming took off 0 bases at V and 0 bases at J, with 10 bases between the two ends. There are 16 residues in the CDR3. Germline CDR1 reads SGHRS; CDR2 reads YFSETQ. The CDR3: CASSLEGGTAKNIQYF. As DNA, the CDR3 is TGCGCCAGCAGCTTGGAGGGGGGAACAGCCAAAAACATTCAGTACTTC.

This clone was seen a handful of times. The V gene is TRBV7-2, the J gene TRBJ2-7; the D gene could be TRBD1 or TRBD2 (5 bases each). The CDR3 consists of 15 residues. With 8 bases removed from V and 7 bases from J, the gap between germline ends came to 24 bases. Germline CDR1 reads SGHTA; CDR2 reads FQGNSA. The CDR3 region is CASSSWGTVGGEQYF. For the CDR3, the DNA is TGTGCCAGCTCCTCCTGGGGGACGGTGGGTGGGGAGCAGTACTTC.